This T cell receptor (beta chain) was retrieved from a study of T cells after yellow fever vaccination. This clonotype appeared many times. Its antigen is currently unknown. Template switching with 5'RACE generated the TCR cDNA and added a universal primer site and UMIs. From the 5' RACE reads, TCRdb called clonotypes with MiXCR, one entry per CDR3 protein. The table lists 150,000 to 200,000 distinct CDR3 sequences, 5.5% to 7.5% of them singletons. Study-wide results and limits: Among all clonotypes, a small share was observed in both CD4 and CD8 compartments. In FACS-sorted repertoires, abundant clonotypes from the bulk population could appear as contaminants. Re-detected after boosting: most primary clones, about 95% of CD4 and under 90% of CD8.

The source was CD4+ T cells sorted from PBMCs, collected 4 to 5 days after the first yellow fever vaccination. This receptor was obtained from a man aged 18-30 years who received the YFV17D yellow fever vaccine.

The CDR3 here is CASSTNSNTEAFF. CDR3 nucleotide sequence: TGTGCCAGTAGTACGAACAGCAACACTGAAGCTTTCTTT. This chain connects TRBV19 to TRBJ1-1; D unclear. The CDR3 contains 13 residues. The V and J ends lost 4 bases and 2 bases respectively, with 8 bases between them. Germline values: CDR1 LNHDA, CDR2 SQIVND (reference sequence).